Listed below are T cell receptor beta chains from one sample, sequenced in a study of blood T cell repertoires in COVID-19. The method was immunoSEQ multiplex PCR; TCRdb's version includes in-frame clones alone and lacks a portion of them. The data show under 130,000 clones, with 70% to 90% seen just once and around 3.3% held by the top ten. Sequenced sample: peripheral blood. These receptors came from a man aged 45-65 years in a cohort sampled during active COVID-19. CDR3s include the opening cysteine and the closing phenylalanine or tryptophan. Each record gives: D gene, clone size, J gene, V gene, CDR3 protein, CDR3 DNA. D genes are given only for firm matches. Size values are once, few and many counts, or a class for expanded clones, and some rows have none.

>-|-|TRBJ2-7|TRBV11-2
CASSSGQTGGEQYF
TGTGCCAGCAGCTCCGGACAGACGGGCGGCGAGCAGTACTTC
>TRBD1|-|TRBJ1-4|TRBV3-1/TRBV3-2
CASSQRDRGAGNEKLFF
TGTGCCAGCAGCCAAAGGGACAGGGGCGCCGGTAATGAAAAACTGTTTTTT
>-|-|TRBJ1-6|TRBV28
CASNGGRSPLHF
TGTGCCAGCAACGGGGGTCGATCACCCCTCCACTTT
>TRBD1|-|TRBJ2-5|TRBV7-9
CASSDDRDQETQYF
TGTGCCAGCAGCGATGACAGGGACCAAGAGACCCAGTACTTC
>-|-|TRBJ1-6|TRBV6-5
CASGPGAGRSPLHF
TGTGCCAGCGGCCCGGGCGCAGGGCGGTCACCCCTCCACTTT
>TRBD2|-|TRBJ2-3|TRBV7-3
CASSLTAGGSTDTQYF
TGTGCCAGCAGCTTAACAGCGGGGGGCAGCACAGATACGCAGTATTTT
>TRBD1|once|TRBJ2-1|TRBV4-3
CASSQDSTGFVYNEQFF
TGCGCCAGCAGCCAAGATTCGACAGGGTTTGTCTACAATGAGCAGTTCTTC
>-|-|TRBJ1-1|TRBV11-2
CASSRTAVEAFF
TGTGCCAGCAGCCGGACAGCAGTAGAAGCTTTCTTT
>-|-|TRBJ2-3|TRBV10-1
CASSVGTLSTDTQYF
TGCGCCAGCAGTGTTGGGACACTGAGCACAGATACGCAGTATTTT
>-|-|TRBJ2-1|TRBV3-1/TRBV3-2
CASSQGHWDEQFF
TGTGCCAGCAGCCAAGGACACTGGGATGAGCAGTTCTTC
>-|-|TRBJ2-1|TRBV4-3
CASSPDTGPTSHEQFF
TGCGCCAGCAGCCCAGACACAGGGCCTACATCCCATGAGCAGTTCTTC
>TRBD2|-|TRBJ2-5|TRBV30
CAWSPPRVRGRETQYF
TGTGCCTGGAGTCCCCCGCGGGTGCGGGGGAGAGAGACCCAGTACTTC
>-|-|TRBJ2-5|TRBV5-1
CASSRTGNQETQYF
TGCGCCAGCAGCCGTACGGGAAACCAAGAGACCCAGTACTTC
>-|-|TRBJ2-1|TRBV2
CASSGGGYNEQFF
TGTGCCAGCAGTGGAGGGGGATACAATGAGCAGTTCTTC
>-|-|TRBJ2-2|TRBV28
CASSLQGGTGELFF
TGTGCCAGCAGTTTACAGGGTGGTACCGGGGAGCTGTTTTTT
>TRBD2|-|TRBJ2-2|TRBV19
CASSQTSGGSTGELFF
TGTGCCAGTAGTCAGACCAGCGGGGGTTCAACCGGGGAGCTGTTTTTT
>TRBD2|-|TRBJ2-4|TRBV4-1
CASRWEGIQYF
TGCGCCAGCAGGTGGGAGGGCATTCAGTACTTC
>-|-|TRBJ2-3|TRBV7-8
CASSYRGQPGSTDTQYF
TGTGCCAGCAGCTACAGAGGGCAACCCGGGAGTACAGATACGCAGTATTTT
>TRBD2|-|TRBJ2-3|TRBV3-1/TRBV3-2
CASSQVETSGGPTDTQYF
TGTGCCAGCAGCCAAGTCGAGACTAGCGGGGGGCCGACCGATACGCAGTATTTT
>-|-|TRBJ1-1|TRBV12-3/TRBV12-4
CASSFRGRGAFF
TGTGCCAGCAGTTTCCGGGGCAGGGGCGCTTTCTTT
>TRBD2|-|TRBJ2-5|TRBV5-4
CASSLEGSGGQETQYF
TGTGCCAGCAGCTTGGAGGGTAGCGGGGGGCAAGAGACCCAGTACTTC
>-|-|TRBJ1-1|TRBV6-5
CASSSPAGKDTEAFF
TGTGCCAGCAGTTCCCCGGCAGGGAAGGACACTGAAGCTTTCTTT
>TRBD2|-|TRBJ2-2|TRBV24-1
CATSITGGGNTGELFF
TGTGCCACCAGTATCACCGGGGGGGGGAACACCGGGGAGCTGTTTTTT
>-|few|TRBJ1-2|TRBV9
CASSVGSRANYGYTF
TGTGCCAGCAGCGTGGGCAGCAGAGCTAACTATGGCTACACCTTC
>-|-|TRBJ1-5|TRBV19
CASTSGGGNQPQHF
TGTGCCAGCACATCGGGGGGGGGCAATCAGCCCCAGCATTTT
>-|-|TRBJ1-5|TRBV4-2
CASSQDRVGFNQPQHF
TGTGCCAGCAGCCAAGATCGGGTTGGTTTCAATCAGCCCCAGCATTTT
>-|-|TRBJ1-5|TRBV7-2
CASSLSGGVQPQHF
TGTGCCAGCAGTCTCTCTGGGGGGGTTCAGCCCCAGCATTTT
>-|-|TRBJ1-3|TRBV3-1/TRBV3-2
CASSQLGQGNTIYF
TGTGCCAGCAGCCAACTTGGACAGGGAAACACCATATATTTT
>TRBD1|-|TRBJ1-2|TRBV4-2
CASKGTGNTYGYTF
TGTGCCAGCAAGGGGACAGGGAACACCTATGGCTACACCTTC
>-|-|TRBJ2-2|TRBV6-5
CVTGPTGELFF
TGTGTTACAGGGCCCACCGGGGAGCTGTTTTTT